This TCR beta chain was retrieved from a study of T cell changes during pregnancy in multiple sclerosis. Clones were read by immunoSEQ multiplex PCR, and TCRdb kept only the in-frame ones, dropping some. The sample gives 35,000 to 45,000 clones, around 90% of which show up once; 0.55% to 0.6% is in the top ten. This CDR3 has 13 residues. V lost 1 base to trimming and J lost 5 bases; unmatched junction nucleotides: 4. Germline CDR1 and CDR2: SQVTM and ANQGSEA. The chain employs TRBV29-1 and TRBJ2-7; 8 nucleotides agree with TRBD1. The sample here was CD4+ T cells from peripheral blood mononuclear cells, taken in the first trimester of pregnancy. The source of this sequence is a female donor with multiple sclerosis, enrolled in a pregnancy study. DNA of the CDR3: TGCAGCGTTGAAGGACAGGGGCACGACGAGCAGTACTTC. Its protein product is CSVEGQGHDEQYF.